This paragraph covers one TCR beta chain sequence. The table lists this clone with a count of one. This clone's antigen is unknown. No base-level quality is on record; no much larger clone is a single base apart. The source of the sample is a study of PD-1 blockade in classical Hodgkin lymphoma (dated by TCRdb to about 2020). Turning to the overall study: Nivolumab dosing was 3 mg/kg intravenously every 2 weeks, continuing until either disease progression or unacceptable toxicity. The study used TCR beta sequencing and CyTOF to define a peripheral blood immune signature of response to PD-1 blockade in classical Hodgkin lymphoma. The paper as a whole reports these results and caveats: Among trial patients, those achieving complete response had baseline diversity similar to that of newly diagnosed patients, while diversity was significantly lower in partial responders and progressors. The study was limited to a single clinical trial cohort, and causes of repertoire differences, possibly disease activity or prior therapy, remained undefined. Baseline TCR diversity was reported to be lower in newly diagnosed patients than in healthy donors, and even lower in relapsed/refractory patients. Lower diversity was seen in patients whose nivolumab began less than 1 year after ASCT, and these patients were left out of later analyses so that immune reconstitution would not confound the results. By C4D1, a significant rise was seen in CD4+ TCR diversity but not in CD8+ TCR diversity (p=0.0027 vs p=0.16), and the rise was most apparent among complete responders (p=0.02).

The germline V gene (reference sequence) supplies CDR1 SEHNR and CDR2 FQNEAQ. V ends up 6 bases short and J 0 bases short, with an unmatched junction base count of 14. From the cysteine up to the phenylalanine, the CDR3 has a length of 17 residues. Only the CDR3 portion is preserved as DNA: 51 bases, with reading frame beginning at the first base. Genomic DNA was isolated using the Qiagen DNeasy kit from unsorted PBMCs as well as from negatively selected CD4+ and CD8+ fractions. TCR beta CDR3 regions were subjected to amplification by immunoSEQ multiplex PCR with primers that anneal to V and J segments. Amplification bias was minimized using a synthetic immune receptor repertoire, and residual bias was removed computationally after sequencing. Turning to the authors' computational methods: Repertoire diversity was quantified as the Shannon entropy index using custom Python scripts. The unsorted, CD4+ and CD8+ repertoires were each analyzed separately, with the exception of combined analyses, where CD4+ and CD8+ sequences were merged in silico. A clone was considered expanded if an increase in frequency of at least 2-fold after treatment relative to C1D1 was found, and a pseudocount of 0.5 was applied to clones undetected at baseline. Singleton clones were defined as clones with 0 or 1 copy at C1D1, and non-singleton clones were defined as clones with 2 or more copies. Clones expanded in unsorted samples were annotated as CD4+, CD8+ or unknown by matching protein sequences in sorted samples from the same patient. Wilcoxon tests on paired samples were used to test diversity changes from C1D1 to C4D1. The clones in this table, taken by TCRdb from immuneACCESS, are in-frame only. Not every clone is retained; where verified, under half of the shortfall comes from an unresolved V gene, and the cause of the rest is unknown. D and trimming come from the DNA, and the V and J calls and clone size come from that table. The sample table contains some 52,000 clones; only one count was recorded for about 89% of them. The top ten constitute roughly 7.1% of the sample.

Explained via the paper, the time point label denotes: cycle 4 day 1 (C4D1), after less than seven weeks of nivolumab. Every trial patient had relapsed following autologous stem cell transplantation, and prior brentuximab vedotin exposure was what differed among cohorts A, B and C. The trial cohort included fewer than 60 patients with relapsed/refractory classical Hodgkin lymphoma, and each patient had a best overall response of complete response, partial response or progressive disease. In the multi-cohort phase II CheckMate 205 trial, trial patients received single-agent nivolumab. An independent review committee assessed best overall response using the 2007 International Working Group response criteria. Trial PBMCs were collected just before the start of nivolumab (C1D1) and during therapy at cycle 2 day 1 and cycle 4 day 1. Peripheral blood was collected in 8 mL Vacutainer Cell Preparation Tubes, from which PBMCs were isolated by centrifugation and then cryopreserved.

The receptor was derived from a human donor with classical Hodgkin lymphoma. The V and J segments used are TRBV7-9 and TRBJ2-7; TRBD2 fits 7 bases in the junction. The sample here was peripheral blood mononuclear cells (PBMCs), taken before the fourth cycle of nivolumab. The CDR3 has the sequence CASSGGGAGAFSYEQYF. The DNA sequence is given as TGTGCCAGCAGTGGGGGTGGGGCGGGAGCGTTCTCCTACGAGCAGTACTTC.